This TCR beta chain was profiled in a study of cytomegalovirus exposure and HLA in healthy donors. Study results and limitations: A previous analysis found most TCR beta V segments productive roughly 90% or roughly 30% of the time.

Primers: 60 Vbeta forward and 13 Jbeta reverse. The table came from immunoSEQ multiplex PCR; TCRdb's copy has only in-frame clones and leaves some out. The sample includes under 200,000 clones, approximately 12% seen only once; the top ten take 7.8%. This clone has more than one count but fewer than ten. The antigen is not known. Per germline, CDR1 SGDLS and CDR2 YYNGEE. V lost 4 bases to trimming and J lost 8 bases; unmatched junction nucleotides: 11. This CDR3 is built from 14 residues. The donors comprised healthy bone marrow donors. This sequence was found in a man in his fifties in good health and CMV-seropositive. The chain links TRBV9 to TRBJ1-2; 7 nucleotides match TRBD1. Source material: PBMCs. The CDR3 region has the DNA TGTGCCAGCAGCTCCGACAGGGCCACCCTGGGCTACACCTTC. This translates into CASSSDRATLGYTF.